A selection of T cell receptor beta chains follows, all from one sample in a study of Graves' ophthalmopathy and Graves' hyperthyroidism. TCRdb reprocessed the multiplex PCR reads with MiXCR, giving one entry per CDR3 protein. The sample has more than 300,000 distinct CDR3 sequences; 15% to 17% are singletons. Sequences were obtained from peripheral blood. Receptor source: a woman in her late teens or twenties with stable Graves' hyperthyroidism. The CDR3 runs from the conserved cysteine through the conserved F or W. The D gene is left open where the match is weak. Clone sizes are given selectively: once, few, many, or a class where the clone is expanded.

abundance,v_gene,j_gene,d_gene,CDR3nt,CDR3aa
.,TRBV6-1,TRBJ2-7,.,TGTGCCAGCAGACCGCAGGGGTACGAGCAGTACTTC,CASRPQGYEQYF
many,TRBV20-1,TRBJ2-7,TRBD2,TGCAGTGCTAGAGATAATTCGCTAGCGGGGGGAGACCACGAGCAGTACTTC,CSARDNSLAGGDHEQYF
many,TRBV7-2,TRBJ1-5,.,TGTGCCAGCAGCGTAGGGGGAGGCAATCAGCCCCAGCATTTT,CASSVGGGNQPQHF
.,TRBV7-2,TRBJ2-7,.,TGTGCCAGCAGGCGGACTATCGGGTTCTACGATCAGTACTTC,CASRRTIGFYDQYF
many,TRBV6-1,TRBJ1-6,.,TGTGCCAGCAGTGATGTGGATAATTCACCCCTCCACTTT,CASSDVDNSPLHF
.,TRBV12-3/TRBV12-4,TRBJ2-2,TRBD2,TGTGCCAGCAGTCACCCTCAGCGGGGGACCGGGGAGCTGTTTTTT,CASSHPQRGTGELFF
many,TRBV6-5,TRBJ1-1,TRBD1,TGTGCCAGCAGCCTACAGGGGCTGACTGAAGCTTTCTTT,CASSLQGLTEAFF
many,TRBV6-1,TRBJ1-3,TRBD1,TGTGCCAGCCACAGGGGGCCGGGAAACACCATATATTTT,CASHRGPGNTIYF
many,TRBV7-2,TRBJ1-3,.,TGTGCCAGCAGTCGACGGGGTCCCTCTGGAAACACCATATATTTT,CASSRRGPSGNTIYF
.,TRBV7-8,TRBJ2-5,.,TGTGCCAGCAGCAACGATCCGACGGGGGAGAACATATGGGAAGAGACCCAGTACTTC,CASSNDPTGENIWEETQYF
.,TRBV12-5,TRBJ2-4,.,TGTGCTAGTGGTTGGGAGACCGGGACGGTCGAAATTGGCAAAAACATTCAGTACTTC,CASGWETGTVEIGKNIQYF
many,TRBV6-1,TRBJ2-7,.,TGTGCCAGCAGTCGCTACATTCAGTCGAACTACGAGCAGTACTTC,CASSRYIQSNYEQYF
many,TRBV2,TRBJ2-5,TRBD2,TGTGCCAGCAGCCTCCCCGAGGGGACGGGGGGGACCCAAGAGACCCAGTACTTC,CASSLPEGTGGTQETQYF
few,TRBV18,TRBJ1-5,TRBD1,TGTGCCAGCTCACCGGGAACAGGGGGCCGGCAGCCCCAGCATTTT,CASSPGTGGRQPQHF
few,TRBV6-2/TRBV6-3,TRBJ1-5,.,TGTGCCAGCAGTCTCCCTTGGTCGGGGGCTCAATATAGCAATCAGCCCCAGCATTTT,CASSLPWSGAQYSNQPQHF
many,TRBV6-5,TRBJ2-7,.,TGTGCCAGCAGTTACTCGGGGCAGAGTTACGAGCAGTACTTC,CASSYSGQSYEQYF
many,TRBV19,TRBJ2-4,TRBD1,TGTGCCAGTATGCCCGCGACAGGGGGCTCGGACATTCAGTACTTC,CASMPATGGSDIQYF
.,TRBV6-2/TRBV6-3,TRBJ2-7,.,TGTGCCAGCAGTTACTTTGCGGCCAACTCCTACGAGCAGTACTTC,CASSYFAANSYEQYF
many,TRBV14,TRBJ2-5,.,TGTGCCAGCAGCCAGCACAACGGGGGGCGGATTCAAGAGACCCAGTACTTC,CASSQHNGGRIQETQYF
few,TRBV4-1,TRBJ1-5,.,TGCGCCAGCAGCCAAGATTTGCCAGGGTGGAGCAATCAGCCCCAGCATTTT,CASSQDLPGWSNQPQHF
many,TRBV29-1,TRBJ2-5,.,TGCAGCGTAGAGGACGGGGCTCTGGAGACCCAGTACTTC,CSVEDGALETQYF
many,TRBV12-3/TRBV12-4,TRBJ1-3,.,TGTGCCAGCAGTTTTGGCGCAATTGTAAACACCATATATTTT,CASSFGAIVNTIYF
many,TRBV6-2/TRBV6-3,TRBJ1-5,TRBD1,TGTGCCAGCAGCCAACAGGGGCCCAATCAGCCCCAGCATTTT,CASSQQGPNQPQHF
many,TRBV13,TRBJ2-5,.,TGTGCCAGCAGCGCCAGGATACAAGAGACCCAGTACTTC,CASSARIQETQYF
few,TRBV7-3,TRBJ1-1,.,TGTGCCAGCAGCTTAAGCGGGGGTCTGAACACTGAAGCTTTCTTT,CASSLSGGLNTEAFF
many,TRBV6-5,TRBJ2-7,.,TGTGCCAGCAGTTTGGGACAACTGGTCTACGAGCAGTACTTC,CASSLGQLVYEQYF